This T cell receptor (delta chain) was documented in a study of γδ T cells in repeated Plasmodium falciparum infection. On the study more broadly: Four controlled malaria infections with P. falciparum NF54 spanned around 91 weeks.

In germline, CDR1 is TSWWSYY, CDR2 QGS. The CDR3 is made up of 21 amino acids. Sequencing covered both gamma and delta TCR chains per sample. TCRdb reprocessed the multiplex PCR reads through CATT. The repertoire holds roughly 86,000 delta-chain clones, with roughly 1.4% as singletons. This clone was counted many times. The antigen remains unidentified. The TCRdb record carries a much larger clone's protein, which differs from this DNA's translation at residue 20; a read error is the likely cause, and the protein listed here is the DNA translation. Flow sorting of PBMC yielded separate Vgamma9/Vdelta2+ and Vdelta2-negative gammadelta T cell populations for bulk repertoire analysis. Findings and limits, study-wide: Malian children's Vdelta2-negative repertoires appeared more expanded and less diverse than Australians'.

J is TRDJ1 and V is TRDV1, with TRDD2 matching over 9 bases. This TCR was sampled from a pool of human donors (malaria-infected and uninfected, not separated). Specimen: gamma-delta T cells from blood. The DNA of the CDR3 is TGTGCTCTTGGGGATCACCTTCCTACGGGGGTCCCACTGAGGGACACCGATAAACTCACCTTT. Translated, it gives CALGDHLPTGVPLRDTDKLTF.